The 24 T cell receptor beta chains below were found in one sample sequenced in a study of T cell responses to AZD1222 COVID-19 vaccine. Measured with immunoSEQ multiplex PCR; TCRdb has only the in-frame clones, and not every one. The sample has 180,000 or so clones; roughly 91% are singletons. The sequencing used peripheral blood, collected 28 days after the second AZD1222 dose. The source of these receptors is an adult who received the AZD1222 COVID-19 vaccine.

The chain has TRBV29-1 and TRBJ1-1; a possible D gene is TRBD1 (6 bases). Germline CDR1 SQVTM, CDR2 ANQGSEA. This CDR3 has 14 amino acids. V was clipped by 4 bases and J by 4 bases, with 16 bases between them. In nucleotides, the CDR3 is TGCAGCGTTGGGACAGTTGGGGGCCTCACTGAAGCTTTCTTT. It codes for CSVGTVGGLTEAFF.

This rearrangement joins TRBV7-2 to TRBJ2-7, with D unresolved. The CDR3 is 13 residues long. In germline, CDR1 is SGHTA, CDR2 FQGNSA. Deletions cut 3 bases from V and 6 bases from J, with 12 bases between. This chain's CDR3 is CASSFSAESEQYF. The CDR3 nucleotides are TGTGCCAGCAGCTTCTCGGCGGAGAGCGAGCAGTACTTC.

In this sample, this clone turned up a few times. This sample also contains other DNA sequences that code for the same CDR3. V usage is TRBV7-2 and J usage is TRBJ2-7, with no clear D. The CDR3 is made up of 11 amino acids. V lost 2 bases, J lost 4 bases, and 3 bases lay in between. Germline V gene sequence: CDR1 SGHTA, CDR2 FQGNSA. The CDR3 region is CASSLRYEQYF. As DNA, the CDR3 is TGTGCCAGCAGCTTAAGGTACGAGCAGTACTTC.

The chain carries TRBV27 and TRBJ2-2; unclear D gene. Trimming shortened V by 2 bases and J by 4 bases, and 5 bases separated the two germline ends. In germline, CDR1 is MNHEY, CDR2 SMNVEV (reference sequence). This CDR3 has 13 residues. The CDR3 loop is CASSLRGTGELFF. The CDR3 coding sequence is TGTGCCAGCAGTTTACGAGGCACCGGGGAGCTGTTTTTT.

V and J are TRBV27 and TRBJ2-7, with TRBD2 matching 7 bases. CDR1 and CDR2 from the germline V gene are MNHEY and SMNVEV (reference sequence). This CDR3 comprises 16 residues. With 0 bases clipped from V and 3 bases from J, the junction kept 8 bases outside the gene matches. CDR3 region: CASSLSGSGRVYEQYF. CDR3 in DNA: TGTGCCAGCAGTTTATCAGGTAGCGGGCGTGTCTACGAGCAGTACTTC.

CDR3: CASSIAPLAGGGDEQFF. Written as DNA, the CDR3 is TGTGCCAGCAGCATAGCACCTCTAGCGGGAGGGGGGGATGAGCAGTTCTTC. The chain has TRBV21-1 and TRBJ2-1; TRBD2, the table's D call, was not compared with the DNA. TRBV21-1 is deemed a pseudogene. The CDR3 is 17 amino acids.

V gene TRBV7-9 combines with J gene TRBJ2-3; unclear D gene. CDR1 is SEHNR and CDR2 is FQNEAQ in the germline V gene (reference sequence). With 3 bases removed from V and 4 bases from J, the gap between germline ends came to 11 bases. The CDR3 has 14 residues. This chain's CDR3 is CASSFGPGPDTQYF. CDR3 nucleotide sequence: TGTGCCAGCAGCTTTGGGCCTGGACCAGATACGCAGTATTTT.

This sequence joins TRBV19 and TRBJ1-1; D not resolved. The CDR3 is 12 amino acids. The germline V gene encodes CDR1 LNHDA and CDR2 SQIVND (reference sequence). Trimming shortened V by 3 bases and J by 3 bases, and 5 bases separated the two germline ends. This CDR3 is CASSIGYTEAFF. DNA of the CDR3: TGTGCCAGTAGTATCGGGTACACTGAAGCTTTCTTT.

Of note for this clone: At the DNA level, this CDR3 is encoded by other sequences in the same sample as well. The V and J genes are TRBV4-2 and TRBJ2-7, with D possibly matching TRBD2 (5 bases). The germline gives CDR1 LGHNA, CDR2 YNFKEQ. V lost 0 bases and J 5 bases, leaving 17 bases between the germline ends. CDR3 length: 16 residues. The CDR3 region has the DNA TGTGCCAGCAGCCAAGAGATAGGTAGTGGGAGCAACGAGCAGTACTTC. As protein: CASSQEIGSGSNEQYF.

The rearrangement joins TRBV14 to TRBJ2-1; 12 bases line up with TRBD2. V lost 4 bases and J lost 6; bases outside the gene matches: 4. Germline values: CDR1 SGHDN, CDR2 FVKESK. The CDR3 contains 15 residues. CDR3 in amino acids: CASSRPSGRANEQFF. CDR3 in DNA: TGTGCCAGCAGCCGCCCTAGCGGGAGGGCCAATGAGCAGTTCTTC.

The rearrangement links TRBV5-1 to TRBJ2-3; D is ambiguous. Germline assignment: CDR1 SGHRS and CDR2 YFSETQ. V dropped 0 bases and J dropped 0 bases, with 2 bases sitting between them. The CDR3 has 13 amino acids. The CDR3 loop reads CASSLDSTDTQYF. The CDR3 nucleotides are TGCGCCAGCAGCTTGGACAGCACAGATACGCAGTATTTT.

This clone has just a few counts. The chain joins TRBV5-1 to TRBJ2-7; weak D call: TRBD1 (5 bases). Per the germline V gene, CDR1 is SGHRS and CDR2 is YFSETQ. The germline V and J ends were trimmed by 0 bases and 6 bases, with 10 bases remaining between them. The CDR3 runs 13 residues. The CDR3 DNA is TGCGCCAGCAGCTTGGAGCGTAGGGGCGAGCAGTACTTC. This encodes CASSLERRGEQYF.

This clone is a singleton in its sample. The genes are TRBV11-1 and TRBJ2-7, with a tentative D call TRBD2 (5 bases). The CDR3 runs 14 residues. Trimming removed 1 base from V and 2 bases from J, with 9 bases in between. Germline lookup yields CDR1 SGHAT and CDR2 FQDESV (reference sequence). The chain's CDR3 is CASSLGGRPYEQYF. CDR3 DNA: TGTGCCAGCAGCTTAGGAGGGCGGCCCTACGAGCAGTACTTC.

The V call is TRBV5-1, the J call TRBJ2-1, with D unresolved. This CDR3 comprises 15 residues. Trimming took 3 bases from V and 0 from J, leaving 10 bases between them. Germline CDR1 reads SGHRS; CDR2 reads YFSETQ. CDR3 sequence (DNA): TGCGCCAGCAGCTCGACACTTAGCTCCTACAATGAGCAGTTCTTC. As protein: CASSSTLSSYNEQFF.

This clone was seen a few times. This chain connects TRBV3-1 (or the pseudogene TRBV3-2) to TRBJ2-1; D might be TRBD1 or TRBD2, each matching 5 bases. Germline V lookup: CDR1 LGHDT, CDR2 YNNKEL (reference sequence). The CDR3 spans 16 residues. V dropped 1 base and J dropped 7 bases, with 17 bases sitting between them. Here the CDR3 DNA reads TGTGCCAGCAGCCAAGGGAGGTCAGGGTTTGGAAATGAGCAGTTCTTC. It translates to CASSQGRSGFGNEQFF.

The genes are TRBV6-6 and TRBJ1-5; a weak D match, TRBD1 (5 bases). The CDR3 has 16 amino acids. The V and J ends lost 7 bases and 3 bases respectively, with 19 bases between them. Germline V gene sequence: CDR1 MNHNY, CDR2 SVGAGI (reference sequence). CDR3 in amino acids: CASTDPGDGYNQPQHF. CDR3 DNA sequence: TGTGCCAGCACCGATCCCGGGGACGGTTACAATCAGCCCCAGCATTTT.

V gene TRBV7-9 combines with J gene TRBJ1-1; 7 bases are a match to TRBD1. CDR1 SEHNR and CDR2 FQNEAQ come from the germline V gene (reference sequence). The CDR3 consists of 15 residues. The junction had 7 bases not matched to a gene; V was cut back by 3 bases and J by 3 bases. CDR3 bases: TGTGCCAGCAGCTTGTGGACAGGTGGGGACACTGAAGCTTTCTTT. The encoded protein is CASSLWTGGDTEAFF. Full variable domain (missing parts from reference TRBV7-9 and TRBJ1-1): DTGVSQNPRHKITKRGQNVTFRCDPISEHNRLYWYRQTLGQGPEFLTYFQNEAQLEKSRLLSDRFSAERPKGSFSTLEIQRTEQGDSAMYLCASSLWTGGDTEAFFGQGTRLTVV.

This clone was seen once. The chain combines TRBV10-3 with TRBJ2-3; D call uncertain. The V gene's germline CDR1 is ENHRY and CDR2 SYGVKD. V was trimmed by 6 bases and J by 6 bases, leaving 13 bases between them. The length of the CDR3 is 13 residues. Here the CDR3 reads CAIRDGDWDTQYF. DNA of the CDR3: TGTGCCATCAGAGATGGGGATTGGGATACGCAGTATTTT.

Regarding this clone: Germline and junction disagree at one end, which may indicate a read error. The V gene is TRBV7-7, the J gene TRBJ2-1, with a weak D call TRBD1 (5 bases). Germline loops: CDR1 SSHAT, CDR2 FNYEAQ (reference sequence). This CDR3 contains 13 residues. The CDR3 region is CASSLDRYNEQFF. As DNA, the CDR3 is TGTGCTAGCAGCTTAGACAGATACAATGAGCAGTTCTTC.

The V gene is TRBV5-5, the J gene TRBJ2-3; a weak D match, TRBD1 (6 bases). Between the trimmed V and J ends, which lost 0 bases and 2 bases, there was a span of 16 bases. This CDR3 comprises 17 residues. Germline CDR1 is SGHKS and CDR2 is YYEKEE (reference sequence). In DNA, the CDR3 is TGTGCCAGCAGCTTGGTTTTGCTTAGGGGGACCACAGATACGCAGTATTTT. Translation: CASSLVLLRGTTDTQYF.

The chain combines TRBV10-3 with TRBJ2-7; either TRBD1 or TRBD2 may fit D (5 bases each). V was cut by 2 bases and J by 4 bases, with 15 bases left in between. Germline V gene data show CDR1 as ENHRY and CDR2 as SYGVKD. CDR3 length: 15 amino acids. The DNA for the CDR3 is TGTGCCATCAGTGAGACCCGGGACGGAGCTTACGAGCAGTACTTC. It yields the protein CAISETRDGAYEQYF.

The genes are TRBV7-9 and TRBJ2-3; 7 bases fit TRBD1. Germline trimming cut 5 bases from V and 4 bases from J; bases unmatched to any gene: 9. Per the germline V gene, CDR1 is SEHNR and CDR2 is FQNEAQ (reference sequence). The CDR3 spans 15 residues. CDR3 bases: TGTGCCAGCAGCCTCGACAGGGTGTCCCCAGATACGCAGTATTTT. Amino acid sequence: CASSLDRVSPDTQYF. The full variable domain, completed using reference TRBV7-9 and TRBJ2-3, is DTGVSQNPRHKITKRGQNVTFRCDPISEHNRLYWYRQTLGQGPEFLTYFQNEAQLEKSRLLSDRFSAERPKGSFSTLEIQRTEQGDSAMYLCASSLDRVSPDTQYFGPGTRLTVL.

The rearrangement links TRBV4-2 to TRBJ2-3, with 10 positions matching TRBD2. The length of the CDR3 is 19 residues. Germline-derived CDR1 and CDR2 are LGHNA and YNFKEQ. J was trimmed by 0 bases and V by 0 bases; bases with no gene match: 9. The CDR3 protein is CASSQDLSGRVSSTDTQYF. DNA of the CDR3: TGTGCCAGCAGCCAAGATTTAAGCGGGAGGGTTTCTAGCACAGATACGCAGTATTTT.

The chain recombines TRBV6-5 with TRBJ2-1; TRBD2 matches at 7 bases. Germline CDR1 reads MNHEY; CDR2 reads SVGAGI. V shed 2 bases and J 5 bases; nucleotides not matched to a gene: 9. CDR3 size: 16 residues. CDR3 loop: CASSYLPAGINNEQFF. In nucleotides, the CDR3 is TGTGCCAGCAGTTACCTCCCAGCGGGGATCAACAATGAGCAGTTCTTC.